This T cell receptor beta chain came from a study of Graves' ophthalmopathy and Graves' hyperthyroidism. None of the included patients had other autoimmune diseases, uncontrolled infections, pregnancy or lactation, as these led to exclusion. Ten or more counts support this clonotype. Amplification from RNA transcripts yielded the TCR beta CDR3 regions. Investigators did first-round RT-PCR with HTBI primers, then second-round multiplex PCR. TCRdb ran MiXCR on the multiplex PCR reads and lists one entry per CDR3 protein. The data show approximately 480,000 distinct CDR3 sequences, approximately 14% seen once. CDR1 MNHEY and CDR2 SMNVEV come from the germline V gene (reference sequence). This CDR3 contains 14 residues. V trimming: 6 bases; J trimming: 6 bases; junction bases outside the gene matches: 10.

The clonotype was recovered from a young woman with Graves' ophthalmopathy. V and J are TRBV27 and TRBJ1-2; TRBD1 matches 7 bases. The specimen was blood. The CDR3 protein is CASSSLGGTDGYTF. The CDR3 nucleotides are TGTGCCAGCAGCTCTCTGGGGGGGACAGATGGCTACACCTTC.